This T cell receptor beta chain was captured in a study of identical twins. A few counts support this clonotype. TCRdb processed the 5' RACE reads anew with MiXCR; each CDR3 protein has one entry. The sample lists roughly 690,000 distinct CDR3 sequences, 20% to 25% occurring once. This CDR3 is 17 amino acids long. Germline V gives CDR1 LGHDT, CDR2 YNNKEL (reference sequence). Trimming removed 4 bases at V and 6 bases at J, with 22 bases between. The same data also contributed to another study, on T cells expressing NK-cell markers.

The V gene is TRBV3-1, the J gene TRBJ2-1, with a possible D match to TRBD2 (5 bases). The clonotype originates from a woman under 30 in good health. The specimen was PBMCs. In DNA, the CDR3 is TGTGCCAGCAGCCTCCTTCTAGCAAGGGAAACCTCCAATGAGCAGTTCTTC. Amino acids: CASSLLLARETSNEQFF.